This T cell receptor (beta chain) was captured by sequencing in a study of regulatory dendritic cells for organ transplantation. Sorted T cells were CFSE-labeled and cultured 5 days with allogeneic regulatory or mature dendritic cells at 1:10. General study findings and limits: Considerable individual heterogeneity was seen in alloreactive memory CD8+ T cells. Mature dendritic cells appeared to drive more memory CD8+ clonal expansion than regulatory ones. Resting memory CD8+ T cells held the most alloreactive clonotypes.

Measured with immunoSEQ multiplex PCR; TCRdb has only the in-frame clones, and not every one. The table includes 10,000 to 15,000 clones, over 85% detected once. J was trimmed by 5 bases and V by 3 bases; bases with no gene match: 8. The CDR3 spans 14 residues. Germline CDR1 SQVTM, CDR2 ANQGSEA. As to this clone: Its antigen is not known.

The source of this sequence is a human donor in good health. This sequence joins TRBV29-1 and TRBJ2-5; 8 nucleotides line up with TRBD1. Sequenced sample: naive CD8+ T cells from blood cultured with regulatory dendritic cells. As for subset: CD45RA+ naive T cells. The DNA for the CDR3 is TGCAGCGTTGACCCAAGGACAGGGTCCGAGACCCAGTACTTC. Its protein is CSVDPRTGSETQYF.